This T cell receptor (beta chain) stems from a study of blood T cells in healthy people across ages (dated by TCRdb to 2013 to 2016). About the full investigation: In model experiments, template switching captured about one uniquely barcoded TCR beta cDNA molecule for every two T cells. Using deep sequencing normalized with unique cDNA molecular identifiers, the study measured how TCR beta repertoire diversity changes with age. For two donors (one aged 18 to 30 and one aged 80 or older), the study analyzed two additional independent replicas of 1 million unique cDNA reads from the same blood draw. To avoid experimental bias, donors of different ages were distributed randomly across sequencing lanes. The donors were split into four age groups: young (average around 15 years), middle-aged (roughly 39), aged (more than 55) and long-lived (under 85).

Library method: 5' RACE. The data were produced on an Illumina HiSeq 2500. A second roughly 7 to 11 cycle PCR used a sample-barcoded 5' primer and a J-beta primer mix. Each TCR beta cDNA molecule received a unique molecular identifier from a template-switch 5' adaptor carrying 12 random nucleotides. Each sample yielded at least 2.5 million CDR3-containing paired-end reads. First-strand cDNA synthesis was performed from all RNA using the Mint cDNA synthesis kit, with priming by a TRBC-specific oligonucleotide. All cDNA was treated with uracil-DNA glycosylase and then went through a first 18-cycle PCR with the universal primers M1SS and BC2_uni_R. The source study handled its data this way. For normalization, 1 million high-quality reads, each with a distinct molecular identifier, were randomly selected from each sample. Reads sharing molecular identifiers were discarded rather than binned into consensus sequences. MiTCR, set to a Q25 quality threshold and the strictest error-elimination algorithm, was used for CDR3 identification, clonotype clustering and error correction. A nonparametric unseen species model with Euler transformation was used to estimate lower-bound total TCR beta diversity. In-frame beta chains were kept once TCRdb had trimmed the public reads at Q25 with fastp and called clones with MiXCR. Every distinct CDR3 protein forms one entry, paired with its most common genes and DNA. Here the V and J calls rest on TCRdb's processing, not on the authors' analysis. The sample table holds over 1,300,000 distinct CDR3 sequences, of which approximately 60% were seen once. The ten largest clones take up over 5% of the sample.

The donors were 40 or so Caucasian individuals from Russia, aged 6 to 90 years, who were systemically healthy. Each donor gave around 9.8 milliliters of peripheral blood, collected into EDTA-treated Vacutainer tubes. PBMCs were isolated by Ficoll-Paque density-gradient centrifugation, with at least 6 million obtained per sample. Total RNA, at least 6 micrograms per sample, was extracted from PBMCs with Trizol reagent. Naive CD45RAhigh/CD27high T cell percentages were measured by flow cytometry on a PBMC aliquot from every donor. With regard to this clonotype: Its binding antigen is unknown. No base quality values were provided; no much bigger clone lies one nucleotide off.

The full study reports these points: Conclusive comparison of naive and antigen-experienced compartments was prevented by the profiling of bulk unsorted PBMCs. Observed TCR beta diversity per million T cells fell roughly linearly with age, and a significant reduction was already apparent by age around 36. There was a strong correlation between observed TCR beta diversity and the percentage of naive T cells measured by flow cytometry. Estimates of total diversity from one million sequenced T cells were regarded as lower bounds and underestimates. The long-lived group showed more naive CD4+ T cells, fewer expanded clones and increased TCR diversity than the aged group, suggesting age selection. Because the CMV infection status of the donors was unknown, age-related changes in expanded clonotypes may potentially have been confounded.

The clonotype originates from a man younger than 35 in good health. Sequenced: blood.

The DNA sequence reads TGTGCCACCAGTGACCGCACAGGGGGCTATTACGAGCAGTACTTC. This translates into CATSDRTGGYYEQYF. Recombination linked TRBV24-1 to TRBJ2-7; the junction holds 9 bases that match TRBD1. The germline V gene sets CDR1 to KGHDR and CDR2 to SFDVKD. Including the terminal cysteine and phenylalanine, the CDR3 comprises 15 residues. Just CDR3 DNA is preserved here, 45 bases in frame from base 1. V ends up 4 bases short and J 4 bases short, with an unmatched junction base count of 7.